Below are 18 T cell receptor beta chains sequenced from a single sample in a study of T cells in women clearing cervical HPV infection. The protocol was immunoSEQ multiplex PCR, while the TCRdb copy is restricted to in-frame clones and leaves out a portion. This sample's table reports about 32,000 clones. Input material: blood buffy coat. These receptors came from a woman aged 18 to 75 with a cervical HPV16 infection that either progressed to CIN3+ or cleared (not recorded which).

About this clone: With the read ending 3 residues before the CDR3 end, the germline J gene is used to fill in that end. The chain joins TRBV7-9 to TRBJ1-4; TRBD1 agrees at 7 bases. This CDR3 is 13 amino acids long. The germline CDR1 and CDR2 sequences are SEHNR and FQNEAQ (reference sequence). The CDR3 is CASSLKGTDKLFF. The CDR3 DNA, read in part, is TGTGCCAGCAGCTTAAAAGGGACAGATAAA.

As for this clone: The read falls 3 residues short of the CDR3 end, and the missing part is taken from the germline J gene. J is TRBJ1-2 and V is TRBV19, with D possibly matching TRBD1 (6 bases). This CDR3 contains 13 residues. The germline V gene encodes CDR1 LNHDA and CDR2 SQIVND (reference sequence). The DNA read from the CDR3 is TGTGCCAGTAGTCCGGGACACCCGAGGCCC. This encodes CASSPGHPRP. The CDR3 in its entirety is CASSPGHPRPYTF.

As to this clone: The read stops 3 residues short of the end of the CDR3; the missing end is completed from the germline J gene. V is TRBV5-1 and J is TRBJ2-1; 8 bases match TRBD1. V trimming: 4 bases; J trimming: 8 bases; junction bases outside the gene matches: 11. This CDR3 contains 15 residues. Germline lookup yields CDR1 SGHRS and CDR2 YFSETQ. CDR3 residues: CASSVPDRGSDEQFF. Partial CDR3 DNA: TGCGCCAGCAGCGTCCCAGACAGGGGTTCGGATGAG.

Details on this clone: The read terminates 3 residues ahead of where the CDR3 ends, so the germline J gene completes it. This chain joins TRBV20-1 and TRBJ2-3; possible D gene TRBD2, 5 bases. V lost 3 bases, J lost 0 bases, and 19 bases lay in between. The V gene's germline CDR1 is DFQATT and CDR2 SNEGSKA (reference sequence). This CDR3 is built from 17 residues. The CDR3 loop is CSASPSTSPQSTDTQYF. The sequenced CDR3 bases are TGCAGTGCTAGTCCTTCAACTAGTCCCCAAAGCACAGATACG.

For this clone: From the germline J gene comes the end of the CDR3, since the read stops 3 residues before it. This chain links TRBV15 with TRBJ2-3; TRBD1 is a possible D gene (5 bases). The CDR3 covers 14 residues. The germline V gene encodes CDR1 LNHNV and CDR2 YYDKDF (reference sequence). The V end lost 7 bases, the J end lost 2 bases, and 13 bases lay between the germline ends. The sequenced part of the CDR3 DNA is TGTGCCACCACGGCAGGGCATTCCACAGATACG. Amino acid sequence: CATTAGHSTDT. The entire CDR3 sequence reads CATTAGHSTDTQYF.

Remarks on this clone: The sequence runs out 3 residues before the end of the CDR3; the remainder is reconstructed from the germline J gene. The gene calls are TRBV4-1 and TRBJ2-7; 10 nucleotides align to TRBD1. After removal of 4 bases from V and 6 bases from J, the junction contained 12 bases not matched to a gene. The CDR3 sequence is 16 residues long. The germline V gene has CDR1 MGHRA and CDR2 YSYEKL. Here the CDR3 reads CASSLGQGPGGGEQYF. The CDR3 DNA, read in part, is TGCGCCAGCAGCCTGGGACAGGGGCCGGGCGGAGGCGAG.

With respect to this clone: The read terminates 3 residues ahead of where the CDR3 ends, so the germline J gene completes it. The J gene is TRBJ2-2, the V gene TRBV6-1, with D possibly being TRBD2 (5 bases). Trimming left V 0 bases short and J 4 bases short, with 9 bases between. Looked up from germline, CDR1 is MNHNS and CDR2 is SASEGT. The CDR3 extends over 15 amino acids. CDR3 protein: CASSEAKDFTGELFF. The sequenced part of the CDR3 DNA is TGTGCCAGCAGTGAAGCGAAGGACTTCACCGGGGAG.

This clone is classed as large by frequency. With the read ending 3 residues before the CDR3 end, the germline J gene is used to fill in that end. The rearrangement links TRBV7-9 to TRBJ2-4, with D possibly being TRBD1 (6 bases). This CDR3 is built from 15 residues. Trimming left V 5 bases short and J 8 bases short, with 19 bases between. CDR1 and CDR2 (germline): SEHNR, FQNEAQ (reference sequence). Incomplete CDR3 DNA: TGTGCCAGCAGCCCAAAACAGGGAGAAAGGGACATT. As protein: CASSPKQGERDI. The full CDR3 protein is CASSPKQGERDIQYF.

Comment on this clone: Read coverage stops 3 residues before the CDR3 terminus; the germline J gene supplies the remainder. This chain links TRBV5-4 with TRBJ2-7, with TRBD2 identical over 8 bases. Germline V lookup: CDR1 SGHNT, CDR2 YYREEE (reference sequence). V trimming: 0 bases; J trimming: 5 bases; junction bases outside the gene matches: 4. There are 14 residues in the CDR3. The sequenced part of the CDR3 DNA is TGTGCCAGCAGCTTGGCGGGGGGGCCAGACGAG. It encodes CASSLAGGPDE. The whole CDR3 is CASSLAGGPDEQYF.

A word on this clone: With the read ending 3 residues before the CDR3 end, the germline J gene is used to fill in that end. The chain combines TRBV11-2 with TRBJ1-2; 7 bases agree with TRBD1. Germline trimming cut 5 bases from V and 0 bases from J; bases unmatched to any gene: 6. The germline CDR1 and CDR2 sequences are SGHAT and FQNNGV. This CDR3 spans 15 amino acids. The CDR3 region is CASSHGTASNYGYTF. CDR3 DNA, as far as it was read: TGTGCCAGCAGCCACGGGACAGCTTCTAACTATGGC.

Worth noting for this clone: Read coverage stops 3 residues before the CDR3 terminus; the germline J gene supplies the remainder. The V and J genes are TRBV28 and TRBJ1-5; 8 nucleotides match TRBD1. CDR3 length equals 14 residues. Germline V gene data show CDR1 as MDHEN and CDR2 as SYDVKM. With V trimmed by 6 bases and J by 5 bases, 6 bases remained unmatched. The CDR3 spells CASRTGELYQPQHF. CDR3 bases read: TGTGCCAGCAGGACAGGGGAGCTTTATCAGCCC. Full variable domain (rest looked up from reference TRBV28 and TRBJ1-5): DVKVTQSSRYLVKRTGEKVFLECVQDMDHENMFWYRQDPGLGLRLIYFSYDVKMKEKGDIPEGYSVSREKKERFSLILESASTNQTSMYLCASRTGELYQPQHFGDGTRLSIL.

Concerning this clone: The junction and the germline gene differ at one end; a read error may be behind it. The CDR3 end falls 3 residues outside the read, so it is completed with the germline J gene. This CDR3 is also generated by other DNA sequences in the sample. The J gene is TRBJ2-3, the V gene TRBV7-3; D possibly corresponds to TRBD2 (7 bases). Germline CDR1 and CDR2: SGHTA and FQGTGA. The CDR3 consists of 15 residues. The CDR3 reads CASSFGGAGTDTQYF. Incomplete CDR3 DNA: TGTGCCAGCAGCTTTGGGGGGGCCGGCACGGATACG.

On this clone itself: The read terminates 3 residues before the CDR3 end, so the remaining end is supplied by the germline J gene. The rearrangement uses TRBV20-1 and TRBJ1-1, with D perhaps TRBD1 (5 bases). The CDR3 length is 14 residues. Germline V CDR1 and CDR2: DFQATT, SNEGSKA (reference sequence). The CDR3 DNA, read in part, is TGCAGTGCTAGAGATCCGGGGGACCGTCGAGGA. It translates to CSARDPGDRRG. The CDR3, in full, reads CSARDPGDRRGAFF.

Details on this clone: The read stops 3 residues short of the end of the CDR3; the missing end is completed from the germline J gene. This chain links TRBV7-9 with TRBJ1-1; a possible D gene is TRBD1 (6 bases). Germline lookup yields CDR1 SEHNR and CDR2 FQNEAQ (reference sequence). The CDR3 length is 15 residues. The germline V and J ends were trimmed by 4 bases and 5 bases, with 17 bases remaining between them. The part of the CDR3 DNA that was read is TGTGCCAGCAGCTATCACAGGGTGAAGGCAACTGAA. This sequence encodes CASSYHRVKATE. The whole CDR3 is CASSYHRVKATEAFF.

The part of the CDR3 DNA that was read is TGCGCCAGCAGCTTGGGACCGGGACTAGCGGGGTCAGAGACC. Amino acids: CASSLGPGLAGSET. The whole CDR3 sequence reads CASSLGPGLAGSETQYF. The rearrangement joins TRBV5-1 to TRBJ2-5; 13 nucleotides agree with TRBD2. With the read ending 3 residues before the CDR3 end, the germline J gene is used to fill in that end. The CDR3 sequence is 17 residues long. Trimming cost V 0 bases and J 4 bases; bases outside gene matches: 6. The germline gives CDR1 SGHRS, CDR2 YFSETQ.

The CDR3 reads CASSHSGGTGELFF. The part of the CDR3 DNA that was read is TGTGCCAGCAGCCACAGCGGGGGCACCGGGGAG. The rearrangement uses TRBV7-3 and TRBJ2-2, with 8 bases matching TRBD2. The read halts 3 residues ahead of the CDR3 end, with the missing end drawn from the germline J gene. The CDR3 is 14 residues long. V gave up 5 bases and J gave up 4 bases; unmatched junction bases: 3. The V gene's germline CDR1 is SGHTA and CDR2 FQGTGA.

Comments on this clone: The read comes to an end 3 residues before the CDR3 does, leaving the germline J gene to fill in the end. Within the sample, other DNA sequences also encode this same CDR3. The chain uses TRBV5-1 and TRBJ1-2, with 8 bases identical to TRBD1. Germline values: CDR1 SGHRS, CDR2 YFSETQ. The CDR3 length is 14 residues. J was trimmed by 4 bases and V by 3 bases; bases with no gene match: 5. The CDR3 region is CASSSGTGTYGYTF. CDR3 DNA, as far as it was read: TGCGCCAGCAGCTCCGGGACAGGAACCTATGGC. The full variable domain, with the rest looked up from reference TRBV5-1 and TRBJ1-2, is KAGVTQTPRYLIKTRGQQVTLSCSPISGHRSVSWYQQTPGQGLQFLFEYFSETQRNKGNFPGRFSGRQFSNSRSEMNVSTLELGDSALYLCASSSGTGTYGYTFGSGTRLTVV.

Comments on this clone: Read data end 3 residues before the CDR3 end; the end is taken from the germline J gene. The chain has TRBV5-1 and TRBJ1-2; 10 bases line up with TRBD1. The CDR3 totals 15 residues. Germline V gene sequence: CDR1 SGHRS, CDR2 YFSETQ. Trimming removed 4 bases from V and 2 bases from J; junction bases left unmatched: 5. CDR3 in amino acids: CASSPRTGGNYGYTF. Incomplete CDR3 DNA: TGCGCCAGCAGCCCGAGGACAGGGGGAAACTATGGC. The variable domain in full, completed from reference TRBV5-1 and TRBJ1-2, reads KAGVTQTPRYLIKTRGQQVTLSCSPISGHRSVSWYQQTPGQGLQFLFEYFSETQRNKGNFPGRFSGRQFSNSRSEMNVSTLELGDSALYLCASSPRTGGNYGYTFGSGTRLTVV.